This TCR beta chain was observed in a study of post-analysis software for immune sequencing data (dated by TCRdb to 2013 to 2016). Regarding the study in general: Relapsing-remitting, secondary progressive and progressive-relapsing multiple sclerosis were recorded as disease courses, and subtype annotation was lacking for some patients. The multiple sclerosis patient repertoires were compared with more than 10 previously published healthy control repertoires from donors aged roughly 6 to 27 years. A subset of samples was prepared in parallel using single-end sample barcoding, then pooled and co-amplified after Illumina adapter ligation.

To demonstrate the VDJtools post-analysis software, TCR beta repertoires were profiled from the peripheral blood of about a dozen young patients with multiple sclerosis. The multiple sclerosis patients were children and adolescents between about 6 and 16 years of age. With regard to this clonotype: Its binding antigen is unknown. No base quality information exists; no much larger clone differs at one position.

The CDR3, from cysteine to phenylalanine, totals 16 residues. Here the CDR3 DNA is all that survives: 48 bases in frame from base 1. CDR1 and CDR2 were assigned from the germline V gene (reference sequence) as MNHEY and SMNVEV. Between the V and J ends, shortened by 6 bases and 2 bases respectively, the junction contains 18 bases. The protocol used for the library was PCR. Instrument used: Illumina HiSeq 2500. Unique molecular identifiers were incorporated into TCR beta cDNA libraries to reduce PCR and sequencing biases. Roughly 500,000 cDNA molecules were obtained for every 1 to 10 million input T cells, so each molecule roughly corresponded to one T cell. Patient libraries were prepared and sequenced with the same protocol used for the earlier healthy control dataset. Samples belonging to the same batch were prepared together, multiplexed and sequenced on a shared HiSeq lane. From the authors' description of their analysis: MIGEC handled the raw barcoded reads, throwing out single-read molecular identifier groups before consensus assembly and CDR3 extraction. Clonotype tables were post-analysed with VDJtools, normalizing diversity by down-sampling all datasets to the smallest sample size. To correct batch-related cross-sample contamination, repertoire overlap clustering matched CDR3 amino acid sequences but not nucleotide sequences. In-frame beta chains were kept once TCRdb had trimmed the public reads at Q25 with fastp and called clones with MiXCR. Rows matching on CDR3 protein sequence are summarized as one entry with the most common DNA and genes. In this record, the V and J calls reflect TCRdb's handling and not the investigators' own analysis. The sample records some 800,000 distinct CDR3 sequences, around 46% of which are singletons. The top ten hold over 4.5% of the sample.

The research as a whole found: Direct clustering with F measure showed strong co-clustering of samples prepared in the same batch, prompting a batch-effect correction. The multiple sclerosis patient group was slightly younger than the control group. Patients showed significantly higher frequencies than controls for a handful of TRBV segments, among them TRBV5-6, TRBV5-1 and TRBV20-1. Significantly lower normalized Chao1 diversity was found in multiple sclerosis patients than in controls, suggesting substantial peripheral T-cell clonal expansion.

The clonotype originates from a girl aged 5 to 17 with multiple sclerosis. The rearranged chain carries TRBV27 and TRBJ2-3, with an unclear D gene assignment. Source material: blood. The nucleotides are TGTGCCAGCAGCCAGGTCTCCGCGTCTTACACAGATACGCAGTATTTT. The encoded protein is CASSQVSASYTDTQYF.